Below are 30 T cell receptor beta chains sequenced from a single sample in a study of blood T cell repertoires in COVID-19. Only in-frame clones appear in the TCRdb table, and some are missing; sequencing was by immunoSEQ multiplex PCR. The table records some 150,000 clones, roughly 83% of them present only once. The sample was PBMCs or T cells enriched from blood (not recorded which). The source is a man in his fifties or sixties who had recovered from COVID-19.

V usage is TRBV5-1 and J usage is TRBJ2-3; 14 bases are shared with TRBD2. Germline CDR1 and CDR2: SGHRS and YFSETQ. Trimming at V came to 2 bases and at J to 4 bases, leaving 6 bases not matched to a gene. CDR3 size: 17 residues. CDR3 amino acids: CASSFGLAGGLADTQYF. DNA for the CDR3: TGCGCCAGCAGCTTCGGACTAGCGGGGGGTCTCGCAGATACGCAGTATTTT.

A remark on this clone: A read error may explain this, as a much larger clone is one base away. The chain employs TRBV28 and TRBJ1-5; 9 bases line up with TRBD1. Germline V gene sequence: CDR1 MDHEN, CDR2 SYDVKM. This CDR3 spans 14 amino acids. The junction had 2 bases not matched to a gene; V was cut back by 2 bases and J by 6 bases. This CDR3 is CASSLGQGTQPQHF. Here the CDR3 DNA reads TGTGCCAGCAGTTTAGGACAGGGGACTCAGCCCCAGCATTTT.

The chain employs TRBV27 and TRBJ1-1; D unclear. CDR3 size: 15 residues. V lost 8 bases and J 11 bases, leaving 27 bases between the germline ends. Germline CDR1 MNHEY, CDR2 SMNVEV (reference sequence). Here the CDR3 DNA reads TGTGCCAGCGCTTCGTTGTTGACGAGGGCGGGAGGGGCTTTCTTT. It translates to CASASLLTRAGGAFF.

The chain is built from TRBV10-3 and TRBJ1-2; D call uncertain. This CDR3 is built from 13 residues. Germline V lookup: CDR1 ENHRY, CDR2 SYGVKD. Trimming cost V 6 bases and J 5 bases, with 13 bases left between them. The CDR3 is CAIRWAETYGYTF. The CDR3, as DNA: TGTGCCATCAGGTGGGCAGAAACTTATGGCTACACCTTC.

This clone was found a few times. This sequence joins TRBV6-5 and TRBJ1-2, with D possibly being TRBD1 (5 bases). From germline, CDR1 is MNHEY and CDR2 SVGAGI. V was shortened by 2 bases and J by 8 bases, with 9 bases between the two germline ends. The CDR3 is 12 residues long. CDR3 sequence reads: CASSYVGGGYTF. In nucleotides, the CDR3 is TGTGCCAGCAGTTACGTTGGGGGGGGCTACACCTTC.

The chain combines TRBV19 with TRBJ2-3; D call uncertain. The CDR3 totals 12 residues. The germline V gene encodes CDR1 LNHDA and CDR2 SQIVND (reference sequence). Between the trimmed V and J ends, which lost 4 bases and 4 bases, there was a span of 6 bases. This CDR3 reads CASSNQADTQYF. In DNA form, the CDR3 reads TGTGCCAGTAGTAACCAGGCAGATACGCAGTATTTT.

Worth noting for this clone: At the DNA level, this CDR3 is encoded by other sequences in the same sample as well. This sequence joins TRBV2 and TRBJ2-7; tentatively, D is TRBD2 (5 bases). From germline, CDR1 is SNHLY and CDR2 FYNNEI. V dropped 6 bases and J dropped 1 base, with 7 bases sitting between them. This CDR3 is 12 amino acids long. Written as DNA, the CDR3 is TGTGCCAGCAGAACGGGATCCTACGAGCAGTACTTC. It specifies CASRTGSYEQYF.

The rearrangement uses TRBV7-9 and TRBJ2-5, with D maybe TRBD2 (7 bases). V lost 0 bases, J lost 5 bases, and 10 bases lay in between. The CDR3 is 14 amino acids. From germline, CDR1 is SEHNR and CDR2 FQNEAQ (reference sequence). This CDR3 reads CASSLARGLETQYF. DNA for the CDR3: TGTGCCAGCAGCTTAGCGCGGGGGCTGGAGACCCAGTACTTC.

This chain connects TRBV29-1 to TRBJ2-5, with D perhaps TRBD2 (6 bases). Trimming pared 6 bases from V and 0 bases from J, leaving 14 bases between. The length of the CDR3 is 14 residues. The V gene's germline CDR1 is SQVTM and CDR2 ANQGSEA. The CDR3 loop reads CSVGLIEYQETQYF. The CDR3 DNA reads TGCAGCGTCGGACTAATCGAGTACCAAGAGACCCAGTACTTC.

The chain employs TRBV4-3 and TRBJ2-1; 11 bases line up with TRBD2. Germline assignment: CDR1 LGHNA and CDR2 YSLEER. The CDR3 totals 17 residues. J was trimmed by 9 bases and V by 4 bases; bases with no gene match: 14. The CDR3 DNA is TGCGCCAGCAGCCCAAGTAGCGGGGGGGCCCCTCCGCGTGAGCAGTTCTTC. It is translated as CASSPSSGGAPPREQFF.

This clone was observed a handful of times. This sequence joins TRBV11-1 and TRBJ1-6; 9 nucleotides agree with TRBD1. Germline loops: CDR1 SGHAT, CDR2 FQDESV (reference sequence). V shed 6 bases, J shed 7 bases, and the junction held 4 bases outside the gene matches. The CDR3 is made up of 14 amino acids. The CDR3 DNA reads TGTGCCAGCAGTAGCGGACAGGGGAATTCACCCCTCCACTTT. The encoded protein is CASSSGQGNSPLHF.

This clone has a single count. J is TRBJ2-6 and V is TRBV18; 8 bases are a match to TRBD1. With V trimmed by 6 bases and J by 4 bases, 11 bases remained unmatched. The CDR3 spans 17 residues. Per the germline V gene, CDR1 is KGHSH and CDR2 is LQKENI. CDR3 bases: TGTGCCAGCTCGCGATCTTCAGGGGGCGCCGGGGCCAACGTCCTGACTTTC. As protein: CASSRSSGGAGANVLTF.

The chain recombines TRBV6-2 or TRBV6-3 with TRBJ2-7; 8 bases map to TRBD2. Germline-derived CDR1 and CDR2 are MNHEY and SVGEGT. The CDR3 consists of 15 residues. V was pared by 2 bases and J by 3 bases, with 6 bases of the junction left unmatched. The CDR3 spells CASSYDPGGSYEQYF. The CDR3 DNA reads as TGTGCCAGCAGTTACGATCCGGGGGGGAGCTACGAGCAGTACTTC.

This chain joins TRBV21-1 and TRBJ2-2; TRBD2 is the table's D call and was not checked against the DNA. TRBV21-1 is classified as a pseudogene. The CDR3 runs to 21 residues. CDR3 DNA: TGTGCCAGCAGCAAAGAATACCACCGCGTAGGGAGGAGCCTTAACACCGGGGAGCTGTTTTTT. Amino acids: CASSKEYHRVGRSLNTGELFF.

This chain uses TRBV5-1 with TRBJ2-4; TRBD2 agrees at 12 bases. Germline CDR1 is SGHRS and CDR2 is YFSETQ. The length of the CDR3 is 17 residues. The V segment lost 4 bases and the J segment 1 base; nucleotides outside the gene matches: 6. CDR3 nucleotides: TGCGCCAGCAGCCCCCAAGGGACTAGCGGGGCCAAAAACATTCAGTACTTC. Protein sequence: CASSPQGTSGAKNIQYF.

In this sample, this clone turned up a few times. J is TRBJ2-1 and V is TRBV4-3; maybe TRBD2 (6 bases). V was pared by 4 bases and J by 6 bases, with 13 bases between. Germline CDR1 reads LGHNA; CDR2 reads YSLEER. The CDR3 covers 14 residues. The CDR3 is CASSPPGEANEQFF. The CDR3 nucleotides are TGCGCCAGCAGCCCCCCCGGGGAGGCCAATGAGCAGTTCTTC.

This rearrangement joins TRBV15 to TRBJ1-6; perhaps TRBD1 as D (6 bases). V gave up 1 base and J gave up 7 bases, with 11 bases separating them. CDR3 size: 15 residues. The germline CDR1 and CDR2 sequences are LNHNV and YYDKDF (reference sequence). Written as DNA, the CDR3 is TGTGCCACCAGCAGAGTGACAGGTGGAAATTCACCCCTCCACTTT. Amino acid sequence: CATSRVTGGNSPLHF.

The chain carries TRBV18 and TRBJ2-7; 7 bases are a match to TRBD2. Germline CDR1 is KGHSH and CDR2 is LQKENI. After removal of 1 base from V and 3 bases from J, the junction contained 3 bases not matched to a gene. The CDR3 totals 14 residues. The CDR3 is CASSPRGGDYEQYF. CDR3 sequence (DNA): TGTGCCAGCTCACCACGGGGAGGGGACTACGAGCAGTACTTC.

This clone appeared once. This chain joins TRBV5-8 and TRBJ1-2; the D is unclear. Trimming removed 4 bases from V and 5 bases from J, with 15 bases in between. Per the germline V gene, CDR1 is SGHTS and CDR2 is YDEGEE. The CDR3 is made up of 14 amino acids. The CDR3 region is CASSGPGRGYGYTF. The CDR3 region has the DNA TGTGCCAGCAGCGGACCCGGGAGAGGGTATGGCTACACCTTC.

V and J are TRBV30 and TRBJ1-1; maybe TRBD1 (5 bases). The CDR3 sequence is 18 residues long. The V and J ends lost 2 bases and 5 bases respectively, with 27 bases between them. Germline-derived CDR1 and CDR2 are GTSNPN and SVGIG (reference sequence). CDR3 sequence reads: CAWSLHDPGVRRVTEAFF. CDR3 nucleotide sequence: TGTGCCTGGAGTCTCCACGACCCGGGGGTCCGGCGAGTTACTGAAGCTTTCTTT.

The CDR3 region is CASSVNHGTGAEQYF. The CDR3 DNA reads as TGTGCCAGCAGCGTGAACCACGGGACAGGGGCCGAGCAGTACTTC. The rearrangement joins TRBV9 to TRBJ2-7; 10 positions match TRBD1. This CDR3 has 15 amino acids. V shed 2 bases and J 6 bases; nucleotides not matched to a gene: 8. CDR1 SGDLS and CDR2 YYNGEE come from the germline V gene.

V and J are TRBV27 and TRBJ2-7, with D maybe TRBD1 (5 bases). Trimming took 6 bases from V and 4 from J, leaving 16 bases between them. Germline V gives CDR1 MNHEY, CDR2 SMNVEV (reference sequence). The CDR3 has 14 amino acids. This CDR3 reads CASREWGSLYEQYF. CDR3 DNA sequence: TGTGCCAGCAGGGAATGGGGCAGCTTATACGAGCAGTACTTC.

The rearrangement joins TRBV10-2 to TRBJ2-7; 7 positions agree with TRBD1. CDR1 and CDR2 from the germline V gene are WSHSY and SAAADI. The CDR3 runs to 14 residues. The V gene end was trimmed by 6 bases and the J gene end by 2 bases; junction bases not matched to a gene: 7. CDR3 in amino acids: CASRDLGQPYEQYF. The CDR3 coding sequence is TGCGCCAGCAGGGACCTGGGACAGCCCTACGAGCAGTACTTC.

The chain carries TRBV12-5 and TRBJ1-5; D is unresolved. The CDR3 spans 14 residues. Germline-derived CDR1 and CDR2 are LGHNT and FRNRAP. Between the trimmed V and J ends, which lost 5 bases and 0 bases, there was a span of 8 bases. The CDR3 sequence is CASGPQNSNQPQHF. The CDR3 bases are TGTGCTAGTGGTCCACAGAATAGCAATCAGCCCCAGCATTTT.

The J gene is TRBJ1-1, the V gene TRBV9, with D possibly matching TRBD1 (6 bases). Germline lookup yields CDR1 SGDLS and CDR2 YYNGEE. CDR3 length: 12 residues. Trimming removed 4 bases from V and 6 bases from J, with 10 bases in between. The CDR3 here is CASSPQGPEAFF. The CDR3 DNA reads TGTGCCAGCAGCCCACAGGGACCTGAAGCTTTCTTT.

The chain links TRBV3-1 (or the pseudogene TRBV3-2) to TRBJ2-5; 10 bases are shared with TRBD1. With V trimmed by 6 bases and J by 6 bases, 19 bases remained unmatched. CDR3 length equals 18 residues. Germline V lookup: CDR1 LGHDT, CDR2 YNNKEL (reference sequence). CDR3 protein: CASSPTEGMTGGGKTQYF. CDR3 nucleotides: TGTGCCAGCAGTCCCACCGAAGGGATGACAGGGGGCGGGAAGACCCAGTACTTC.

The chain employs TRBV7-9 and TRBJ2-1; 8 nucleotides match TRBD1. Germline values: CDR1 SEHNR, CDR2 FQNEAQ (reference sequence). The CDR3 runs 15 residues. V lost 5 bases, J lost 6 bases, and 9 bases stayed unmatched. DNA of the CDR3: TGTGCCAGCAGCCCATCGACAGGGGCCACCAATGAGCAGTTCTTC. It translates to CASSPSTGATNEQFF.

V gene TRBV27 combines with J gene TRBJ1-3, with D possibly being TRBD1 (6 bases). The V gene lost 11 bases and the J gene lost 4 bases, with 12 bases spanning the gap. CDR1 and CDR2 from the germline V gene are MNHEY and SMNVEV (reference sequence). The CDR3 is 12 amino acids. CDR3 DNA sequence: TGTGCCGCGGGGGGCCCGGGAAACACCATATATTTT. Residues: CAAGGPGNTIYF.

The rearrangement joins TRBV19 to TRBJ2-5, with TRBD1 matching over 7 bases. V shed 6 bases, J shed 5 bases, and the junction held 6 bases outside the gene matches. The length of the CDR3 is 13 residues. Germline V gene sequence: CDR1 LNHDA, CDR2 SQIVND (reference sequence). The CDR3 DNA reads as TGTGCCAGTAGAGGGACAGTGGGGGAGACCCAGTACTTC. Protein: CASRGTVGETQYF.

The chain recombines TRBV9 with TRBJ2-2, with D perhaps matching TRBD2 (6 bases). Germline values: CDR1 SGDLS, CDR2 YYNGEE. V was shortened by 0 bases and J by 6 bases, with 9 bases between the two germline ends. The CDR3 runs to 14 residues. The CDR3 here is CASSVGLESGELFF. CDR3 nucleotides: TGTGCCAGCAGCGTAGGACTAGAATCCGGGGAGCTGTTTTTT.